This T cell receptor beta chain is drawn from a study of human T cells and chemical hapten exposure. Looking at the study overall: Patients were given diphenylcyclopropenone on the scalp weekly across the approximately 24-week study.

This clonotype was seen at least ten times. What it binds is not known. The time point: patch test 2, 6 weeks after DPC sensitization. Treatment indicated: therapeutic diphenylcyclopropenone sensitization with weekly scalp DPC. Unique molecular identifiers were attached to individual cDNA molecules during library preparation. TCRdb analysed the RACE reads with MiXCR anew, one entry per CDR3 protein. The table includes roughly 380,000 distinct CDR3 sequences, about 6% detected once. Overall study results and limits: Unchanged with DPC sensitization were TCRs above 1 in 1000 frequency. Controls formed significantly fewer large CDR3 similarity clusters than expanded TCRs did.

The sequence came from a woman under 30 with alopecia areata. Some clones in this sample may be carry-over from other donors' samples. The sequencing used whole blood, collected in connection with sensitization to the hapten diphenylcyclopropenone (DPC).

The CDR3 protein is CSVGLGSPDTQYF. The CDR3, as DNA: TGCAGCGTTGGTTTGGGGAGTCCAGATACGCAGTATTTT. The chain links TRBV29-1 to TRBJ2-3, with D maybe TRBD2 (5 bases). CDR3 size: 13 residues. Germline CDR1 reads SQVTM; CDR2 reads ANQGSEA. V was pared by 4 bases and J by 4 bases, with 12 bases between.